This T cell receptor beta chain was retrieved from a study of blood T cells in healthy people across ages. Notes on the study in general: The percentage of naive T cells correlated strongly with TCR beta diversity. Per million T cells, TCR beta diversity dropped about linearly as age rose. Those diversity estimates obtained from one million T cells were thought to be underestimates. Higher diversity and more naive CD4+ cells were features of long-lived donors, compared to aged donors.

A few counts support this clonotype. What it binds is unknown. Combining a sample-barcoded 5' primer with a J-beta primer mix, a second PCR ran for 7 to 11 cycles. TCRdb re-called the 5' RACE reads with MiXCR, one entry per CDR3 protein. Of just under 750,000 distinct CDR3 sequences listed, 22% are singletons. CDR1 and CDR2 from the germline V gene are SGHRS and YFSETQ. There are 13 residues in the CDR3. V lost 0 bases and J lost 3, with 4 bases in between. This sequence originates from a man in his 70s in good health. Sequencing was carried out using blood. The J gene is TRBJ1-5, the V gene TRBV5-1; D is undetermined. In DNA form, the CDR3 reads TGCGCCAGCAGCTTGGGCTACAATCAGCCCCAGCATTTT. This gives the protein CASSLGYNQPQHF.